This entry lists 10 T cell receptor beta chains sequenced from one sample in a study of Graves' ophthalmopathy and Graves' hyperthyroidism. Using RNA transcripts, the TCR beta CDR3 regions were amplified. After a first-round RT-PCR with HTBI primers, a second-round multiplex PCR was run. TCRdb called the multiplex PCR reads again in MiXCR, with one record for every CDR3 protein. Of approximately 640,000 distinct CDR3 sequences listed, over 40% are singletons. The material sequenced was peripheral blood. Receptor source: an adult man with Graves' ophthalmopathy.

This clonotype occurred many times. The rearrangement uses TRBV2 and TRBJ1-1; no clear D gene. Germline V CDR1 and CDR2: SNHLY, FYNNEI. V shed 2 bases and J shed 3 bases, with 7 bases lying between them. The CDR3 sequence is 13 residues long. CDR3 sequence: CASSEQFYTEAFF. Here the CDR3 DNA reads TGTGCCAGCAGTGAACAATTCTACACTGAAGCTTTCTTT.

As to this clonotype: A junction boundary mismatches the germline segment, possibly from a read error. The CDR3 region is CASSPGLAGAYVLTF. The DNA for the CDR3 is TGTGCCAGCAGCCCGGGACTAGCGGGGGCCTACGTCCTGACTTTC. This chain joins TRBV11-3 and TRBJ2-6, with 14 positions matching TRBD2. Germline V lookup: CDR1 SGHNT, CDR2 YENEEA. This CDR3 spans 15 amino acids.

The rearrangement links TRBV24-1 to TRBJ2-5, with 9 nucleotides matching TRBD1. V lost 3 bases to trimming and J lost 5 bases; unmatched junction nucleotides: 9. Germline CDR1 KGHDR, CDR2 SFDVKD. This CDR3 spans 16 amino acids. CDR3 loop: CATSDGGDGQGETQYF. The DNA of the CDR3 is TGTGCCACCAGTGATGGGGGGGACGGACAGGGGGAGACCCAGTACTTC.

This clonotype appeared a few times. The V gene is TRBV6-1, the J gene TRBJ2-5, with D tentatively TRBD1 (5 bases). V dropped 10 bases and J dropped 5 bases, with 20 bases sitting between them. The CDR3 totals 14 residues. The V gene's germline CDR1 is MNHNS and CDR2 SASEGT. The CDR3 spells CAIQELTAGETQYF. CDR3 DNA sequence: TGTGCCATCCAGGAACTGACAGCCGGGGAGACCCAGTACTTC.

V usage is TRBV12-3 or TRBV12-4 and J usage is TRBJ1-1; 9 bases match TRBD1. V lost 3 bases to trimming and J lost 3 bases; unmatched junction nucleotides: 2. CDR3 size: 14 residues. CDR3 sequence: CASSLNRGHTEAFF. The CDR3 DNA sequence: TGTGCCAGCAGTTTGAACAGGGGGCACACTGAAGCTTTCTTT.

The chain uses TRBV25-1 and TRBJ2-2; D is perhaps TRBD1 (6 bases). Germline-derived CDR1 and CDR2 are MGHDK and SYGVNS. V was trimmed by 11 bases and J by 4 bases, leaving 17 bases between them. The CDR3 spans 14 residues. The DNA of the CDR3 is TGTGCCTGGAGTGCCCAGGGGACCACCGGGGAGCTGTTTTTT. Translated, it gives CAWSAQGTTGELFF.

The J gene is TRBJ2-7, the V gene TRBV9; 7 bases align to TRBD2. CDR1 is SGDLS, CDR2 YYNGEE, per germline. The trim removed 4 bases at V and 2 bases at J, leaving 9 bases unmatched. This CDR3 has 15 amino acids. Written as DNA, the CDR3 is TGTGCCAGCAGCCTGAGGGTAGCGGGCACCTACGAGCAGTACTTC. This codes for CASSLRVAGTYEQYF. Variable domain in full (rest from reference TRBV9 and TRBJ2-7): DSGVTQTPKHLITATGQRVTLRCSPRSGDLSVYWYQQSLDQGLQFLIQYYNGEERAKGNILERFSAQQFPDLHSELNLSSLELGDSALYFCASSLRVAGTYEQYFGPGTRLTVT.

This clonotype was detected a few times. Possible read error: a much larger clone is one base away. No conserved phenylalanine or tryptophan is present at the end of the CDR3, so a read error is the likely explanation. The CDR3 loop is CASGGLSSPLHL. The CDR3 DNA follows: TGTGCCAGCGGGGGGTTATCTTCACCCCTCCACCTT. The chain recombines TRBV6-5 with TRBJ1-6; D might be TRBD1 (5 bases). Germline values: CDR1 MNHEY, CDR2 SVGAGI. The V end lost 8 bases, the J end lost 9 bases, and 11 bases lay between the germline ends. This CDR3 has 12 amino acids.

This clonotype was picked up many times. The chain recombines TRBV19 with TRBJ1-1; 10 bases agree with TRBD1. Germline V gives CDR1 LNHDA, CDR2 SQIVND (reference sequence). Trimming cost V 5 bases and J 0 bases; bases outside gene matches: 6. This CDR3 is 16 amino acids long. CDR3 in amino acids: CASSGTGAPLNTEAFF. CDR3 bases: TGTGCCAGTAGTGGGACAGGGGCCCCCCTGAACACTGAAGCTTTCTTT.

As DNA, the CDR3 is TGTGCCAGCAGCCAAAACGGCCCTGGGGCCAACGTCCTGACTTTC. This translates into CASSQNGPGANVLTF. The genes are TRBV3-1 and TRBJ2-6; D unresolved. The V gene lost 2 bases and the J gene lost 2 bases, with 7 bases spanning the gap. Germline V gene lookup returns CDR1 LGHDT and CDR2 YNNKEL (reference sequence). This CDR3 region has 15 residues.